In its sample, the clone carrying this TCR beta chain was seen a few times. Its cognate antigen is unknown. The sample belongs to a study of naive and memory T cell subsets. Findings and caveats of the study: Diversity fell and Gini index rose from naive through CM, EM, EMRA.

An equimolar mix of two oligonucleotides served as the beta constant-region primer for TRBC1 and TRBC2. MiXCR, applied by TCRdb to the UMI-ligation and nested PCR reads, yields one record per CDR3 protein. The profile shows around 160,000 distinct CDR3 sequences, approximately 15% of them singletons. The sample comprised naive CD4+ T cells from blood. The origin of this receptor is a human donor in good health.

DNA of the CDR3: TGTGCCAGCAGTTTCCCCGAATCTGAAGCTTTCTTT. Protein: CASSFPESEAFF. J is TRBJ1-1 and V is TRBV6-6, with unresolved D. This CDR3 has 12 amino acids. Germline V gene sequence: CDR1 MNHNY, CDR2 SVGAGI (reference sequence). V dropped 4 bases and J dropped 6 bases, with 9 bases sitting between them.